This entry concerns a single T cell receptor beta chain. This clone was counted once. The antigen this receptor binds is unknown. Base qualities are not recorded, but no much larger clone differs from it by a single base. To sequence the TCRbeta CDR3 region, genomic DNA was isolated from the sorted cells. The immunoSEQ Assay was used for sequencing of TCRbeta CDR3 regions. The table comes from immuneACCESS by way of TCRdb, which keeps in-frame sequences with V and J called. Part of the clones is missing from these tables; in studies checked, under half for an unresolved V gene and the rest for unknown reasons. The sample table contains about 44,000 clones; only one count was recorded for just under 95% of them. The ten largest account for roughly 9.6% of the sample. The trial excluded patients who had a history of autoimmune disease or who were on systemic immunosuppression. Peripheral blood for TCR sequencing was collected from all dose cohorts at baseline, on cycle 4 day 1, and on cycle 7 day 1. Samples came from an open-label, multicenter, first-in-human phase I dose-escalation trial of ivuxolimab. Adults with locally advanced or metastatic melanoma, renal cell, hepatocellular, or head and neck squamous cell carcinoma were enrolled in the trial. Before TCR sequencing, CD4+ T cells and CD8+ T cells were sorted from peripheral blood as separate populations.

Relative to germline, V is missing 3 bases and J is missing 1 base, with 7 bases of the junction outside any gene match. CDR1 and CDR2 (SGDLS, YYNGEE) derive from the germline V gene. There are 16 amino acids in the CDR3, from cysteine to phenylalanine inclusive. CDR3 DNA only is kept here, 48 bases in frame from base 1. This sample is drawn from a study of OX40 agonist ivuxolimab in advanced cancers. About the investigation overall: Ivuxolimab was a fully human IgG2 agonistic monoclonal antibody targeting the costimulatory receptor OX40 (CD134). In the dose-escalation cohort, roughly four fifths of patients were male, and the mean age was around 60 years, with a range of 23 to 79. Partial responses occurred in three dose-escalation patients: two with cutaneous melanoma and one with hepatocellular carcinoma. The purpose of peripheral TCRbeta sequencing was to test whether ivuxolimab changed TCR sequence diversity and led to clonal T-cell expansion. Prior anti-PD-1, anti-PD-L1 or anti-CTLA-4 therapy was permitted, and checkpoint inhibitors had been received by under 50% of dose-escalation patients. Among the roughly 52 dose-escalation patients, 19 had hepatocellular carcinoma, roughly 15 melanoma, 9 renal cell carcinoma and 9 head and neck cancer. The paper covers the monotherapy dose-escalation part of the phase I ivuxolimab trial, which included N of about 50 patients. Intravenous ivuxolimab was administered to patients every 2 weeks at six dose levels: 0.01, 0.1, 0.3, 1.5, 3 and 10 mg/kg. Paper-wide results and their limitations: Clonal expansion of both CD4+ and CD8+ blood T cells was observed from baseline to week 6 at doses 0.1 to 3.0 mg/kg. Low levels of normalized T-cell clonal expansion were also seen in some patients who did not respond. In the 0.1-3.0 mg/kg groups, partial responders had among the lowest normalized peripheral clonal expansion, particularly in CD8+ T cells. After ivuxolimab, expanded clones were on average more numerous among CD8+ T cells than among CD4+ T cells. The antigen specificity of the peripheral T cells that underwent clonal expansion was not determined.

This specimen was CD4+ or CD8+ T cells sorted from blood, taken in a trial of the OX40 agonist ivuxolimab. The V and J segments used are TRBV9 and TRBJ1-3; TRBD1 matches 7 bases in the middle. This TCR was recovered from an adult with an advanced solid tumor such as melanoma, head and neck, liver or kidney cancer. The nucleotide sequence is TGTGCCAGCAGCGGCGGACAGGCCCTATCTGGAAACACCATATATTTT. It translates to CASSGGQALSGNTIYF.